This T cell receptor (beta chain) was recorded in a study of neurological immune-mediated disorders. General study results and limits: Across subjects, expanded clones had no CDR3 amino acid sequences in common, pointing to private repertoires in all groups.

This CDR3 region has 12 residues. The germline V gene encodes CDR1 MNHEY and CDR2 SVGAGI. V was cut by 7 bases and J by 7 bases, with 12 bases left in between. Regarding time point: technical triplicate 3. The sorted libraries were prepared using roughly 970,000 CD4+ or CD8+ T cells that had themselves been sorted. This clonotype has at least ten counts. The antigen remains undetermined. Synthesis of cDNA was performed by 5'RACE using 10-nucleotide random UMIs. Every sequencing run produced over 190 million TCR-beta sequences, and the sequences from any one run covered 15-18 subjects. TCRdb redid the calling of the 5' RACE reads with MiXCR, one entry per CDR3 protein. The sample records about 30,000 distinct CDR3 sequences, approximately 15% being singletons.

The TCR was taken from a female donor with HTLV-1-associated myelopathy (HAM/TSP). V gene TRBV6-5 combines with J gene TRBJ2-3; perhaps TRBD2 as D (6 bases). The sequencing input was CD4+ T cells from blood. The CDR3 bases are TGTGCCAGCAATGGAGGGCGGCATACGCAGTATTTT. Translated, it gives CASNGGRHTQYF.